These 29 T cell receptor beta chains came from one sample sequenced in a study of CD8+ T cells in alopecia areata (dated by TCRdb to 2016 to 2018). The sample's time point, from its label and the paper: baseline before oral tofacitinib. The library was obtained by the immunoSEQ multiplex PCR assay. For TCR sequencing, RNA was extracted from every sample and reverse transcribed into cDNA to serve as template. In its TCRdb copy, this immuneACCESS table keeps in-frame sequences only and misses some clones. Where compared with another copy, unresolved V genes explain less than half of these, and the others have no known cause. Across this sample there are over 150,000 clones, with 59% seen only once. The top ten constitute 14% to 15% of the sample. Source: CD4+ T cells sorted from blood, taken at week 0. All receptors derive from a human donor with alopecia areata.

Worth noting for this clone: A read error may account for a junction end that differs from germline. Other DNA sequences in this sample translate to the same CDR3. The chain couples TRBV4-1 to TRBJ2-1; D uncertain. Germline V lookup: CDR1 MGHRA, CDR2 YSYEKL. The CDR3 loop spans 14 amino acids. The CDR3 here is CASSQDTSYNEQFF. Written as DNA, the CDR3 is TGTGCCAGCAGCCAAGACACCTCCTACAATGAGCAGTTCTTC.

The V gene is TRBV5-1, the J gene TRBJ2-1; D not certain. The CDR3 covers 13 residues. Trimming took off 3 bases at V and 1 base at J, with 5 bases between the two ends. Per the germline V gene, CDR1 is SGHRS and CDR2 is YFSETQ. The DNA for the CDR3 is TGCGCCAGCAGCTCAGGATCCTACAATGAGCAGTTCTTC. As protein: CASSSGSYNEQFF.

The chain is built from TRBV19 and TRBJ1-2; no clear D. V lost 5 bases and J lost 4, with 8 bases in between. Germline-derived CDR1 and CDR2 are LNHDA and SQIVND (reference sequence). CDR3 length: 12 residues. This CDR3 is CASSPDLYGYTF. As DNA, the CDR3 is TGTGCCAGTAGTCCAGACCTCTATGGCTACACCTTC. Drawing the rest from reference TRBV19 and TRBJ1-2, the complete variable domain is DGGITQSPKYLFRKEGQNVTLSCEQNLNHDAMYWYRQDPGQGLRLIYYSQIVNDFQKGDIAEGYSVSREKKESFPLTVTSAQKNPTAFYLCASSPDLYGYTFGSGTRLTVV.

This clone came up a few times. The chain links TRBV28 to TRBJ1-4; 7 bases map to TRBD1. Germline CDR1 is MDHEN and CDR2 is SYDVKM. V gave up 7 bases and J gave up 3 bases; unmatched junction bases: 11. The CDR3 has 16 residues. The CDR3 reads CASIPATGISNEKLFF. DNA for the CDR3: TGTGCCAGCATCCCAGCGACAGGGATATCTAATGAAAAACTGTTTTTT. The entire variable domain, with the rest obtained from reference TRBV28 and TRBJ1-4, is as follows: DVKVTQSSRYLVKRTGEKVFLECVQDMDHENMFWYRQDPGLGLRLIYFSYDVKMKEKGDIPEGYSVSREKKERFSLILESASTNQTSMYLCASIPATGISNEKLFFGSGTQLSVL.

V usage is TRBV7-2 and J usage is TRBJ1-5; D possibly corresponds to TRBD1 (5 bases). Germline loops: CDR1 SGHTA, CDR2 FQGNSA. The CDR3 covers 13 residues. V was trimmed by 6 bases and J by 5 bases, leaving 11 bases between them. CDR3 sequence (DNA): TGTGCCAGCAGATCAGGGTCTGATCAGCCCCAGCATTTT. Amino acid sequence: CASRSGSDQPQHF.

The gene calls are TRBV29-1 and TRBJ1-2, with a weak D call TRBD1 (5 bases). Germline CDR1 reads SQVTM; CDR2 reads ANQGSEA. The ends were cut back, 0 bases at V and 6 bases at J, with 11 bases in the middle. The CDR3 extends over 13 amino acids. The CDR3 reads CSVEDWNRNGYTF. CDR3 in DNA: TGCAGCGTTGAAGATTGGAACAGGAATGGCTACACCTTC.

This clone has just a few counts. V usage is TRBV12-5 and J usage is TRBJ2-3; 9 nucleotides align to TRBD2. CDR3 length: 16 residues. Germline-derived CDR1 and CDR2 are LGHNT and FRNRAP. With 2 bases clipped from V and 5 bases from J, the junction kept 8 bases outside the gene matches. Written as DNA, the CDR3 is TGTGCTAGTGGTTTGTCTAGCGGGGCTCTAAAAGATACGCAGTATTTT. It translates to CASGLSSGALKDTQYF.

The rearrangement uses TRBV29-1 and TRBJ2-2, with 8 bases that match TRBD2. The CDR3 is 14 residues long. With V trimmed by 6 bases and J by 6 bases, 9 bases remained unmatched. In germline, CDR1 is SQVTM, CDR2 ANQGSEA. The CDR3 coding sequence is TGCAGCGTGGCTGGACTAGCTAGCGCCGGGGAGCTGTTTTTT. Translating it yields CSVAGLASAGELFF.

J is TRBJ2-2 and V is TRBV19; 7 bases match TRBD1. The CDR3 runs 13 residues. Trimming took 10 bases from V and 7 from J; bases not matched to a gene: 9. Germline V lookup: CDR1 LNHDA, CDR2 SQIVND (reference sequence). CDR3 region: CATSKGALGELFF. The CDR3 DNA is TGTGCCACAAGCAAGGGGGCCCTCGGGGAGCTGTTTTTT.

The chain combines TRBV19 with TRBJ2-4, with D tentatively TRBD1 or TRBD2 (5 bases each). The V gene's germline CDR1 is LNHDA and CDR2 SQIVND (reference sequence). The CDR3 runs to 15 residues. Between the trimmed V and J ends, which lost 8 bases and 0 bases, there was a span of 14 bases. The CDR3 reads CASSQGALAKNIQYF. The CDR3 region has the DNA TGTGCCAGTTCTCAGGGAGCATTAGCCAAAAACATTCAGTACTTC. Complete variable domain (other parts from reference TRBV19 and TRBJ2-4): DGGITQSPKYLFRKEGQNVTLSCEQNLNHDAMYWYRQDPGQGLRLIYYSQIVNDFQKGDIAEGYSVSREKKESFPLTVTSAQKNPTAFYLCASSQGALAKNIQYFGAGTRLSVL.

The gene calls are TRBV30 and TRBJ2-7; D is undetermined. The CDR3 totals 14 residues. Germline-derived CDR1 and CDR2 are GTSNPN and SVGIG (reference sequence). Trimming shortened V by 2 bases and J by 2 bases, and 13 bases separated the two germline ends. The CDR3 spells CAWSPGGLPYEQYF. CDR3 in DNA: TGTGCCTGGAGTCCCGGTGGGTTGCCCTACGAGCAGTACTTC. Drawing the rest from reference TRBV30 and TRBJ2-7, the complete variable domain is SQTIHQWPATLVQPVGSPLSLECTVEGTSNPNLYWYRQAAGRGLQLLFYSVGIGQISSEVPQNLSASRPQDRQFILSSKKLLLSDSGFYLCAWSPGGLPYEQYFGPGTRLTVT.

The chain recombines TRBV6-5 with TRBJ1-2; D may be TRBD1 (6 bases). Germline V lookup: CDR1 MNHEY, CDR2 SVGAGI. Deletions cut 6 bases from V and 6 bases from J, with 20 bases between. CDR3 length equals 15 residues. The CDR3 coding sequence is TGTGCCAGCAGGACGGGCAGGGGAGGATCCCATGGCTACACCTTC. This codes for CASRTGRGGSHGYTF.

The V gene is TRBV5-4, the J gene TRBJ2-3, with D maybe TRBD1 (5 bases). The germline V gene has CDR1 SGHNT and CDR2 YYREEE (reference sequence). V gave up 1 base and J gave up 2 bases, with 14 bases separating them. The CDR3 totals 16 residues. Here the CDR3 DNA reads TGTGCCAGCAGCTTGCGGATTTCAGGGAACACAGATACGCAGTATTTT. This sequence encodes CASSLRISGNTDTQYF.

The chain combines TRBV6-5 with TRBJ2-5; D call uncertain. The V gene's germline CDR1 is MNHEY and CDR2 SVGAGI. This CDR3 is 11 amino acids long. Trimming removed 2 bases at V and 4 bases at J, with 2 bases between. The CDR3 DNA reads as TGTGCCAGCAGTTACGCAGAGACCCAGTACTTC. Translating gives CASSYAETQYF.

This chain joins TRBV5-4 and TRBJ2-7; D gene unclear. Trimming shortened V by 0 bases and J by 3 bases, and 16 bases separated the two germline ends. The germline V gene has CDR1 SGHNT and CDR2 YYREEE (reference sequence). The CDR3 consists of 16 residues. This CDR3 is CASSLGGTQWGYEQYF. In DNA, the CDR3 is TGTGCCAGCAGCTTGGGTGGCACCCAATGGGGCTACGAGCAGTACTTC.

In its sample, this clone was seen a few times. The chain combines TRBV5-1 with TRBJ1-5; TRBD1 agrees at 8 bases. This CDR3 region has 16 residues. Germline trimming cut 0 bases from V and 5 bases from J; bases unmatched to any gene: 7. CDR1 SGHRS and CDR2 YFSETQ come from the germline V gene. CDR3 loop: CASSLGSGGADQPQHF. CDR3 in DNA: TGCGCCAGCAGCTTGGGTTCAGGGGGCGCGGATCAGCCCCAGCATTTT. Based on the CDR3 plus reference TRBV5-1 and TRBJ1-5, the full variable domain is KAGVTQTPRYLIKTRGQQVTLSCSPISGHRSVSWYQQTPGQGLQFLFEYFSETQRNKGNFPGRFSGRQFSNSRSEMNVSTLELGDSALYLCASSLGSGGADQPQHFGDGTRLSIL.

The genes are TRBV4-2 and TRBJ2-3, with a tentative D call TRBD1 (6 bases). Germline CDR1 and CDR2: LGHNA and YNFKEQ. This CDR3 region has 16 residues. Trimming cost V 0 bases and J 1 base, with 11 bases left between them. CDR3 nucleotides: TGTGCCAGCAGCCAAGATAGGGCAGGGGGCACAGATACGCAGTATTTT. It yields the protein CASSQDRAGGTDTQYF.

The J gene is TRBJ2-7, the V gene TRBV2, with 9 bases matching TRBD1. CDR1 is SNHLY, CDR2 FYNNEI, per germline. The ends lost 7 bases at V and 7 bases at J; junction bases unmatched: 11. This CDR3 comprises 14 residues. The CDR3 coding sequence is TGTGCCAGCATGGGGGGGACAGGGCGAGATGAGCAGTACTTC. Translated, it gives CASMGGTGRDEQYF.

The chain couples TRBV4-2 to TRBJ2-5; D is perhaps TRBD1 or TRBD2 (5 bases each). Per the germline V gene, CDR1 is LGHNA and CDR2 is YNFKEQ. Trimming shortened V by 2 bases and J by 4 bases, and 11 bases separated the two germline ends. The CDR3 is 14 amino acids. The CDR3 coding sequence is TGTGCCAGCAGCCAAAGAGGGGCCGCAGAGACCCAGTACTTC. It is translated as CASSQRGAAETQYF.

This clone was seen a handful of times. The same CDR3 also results from other DNA sequences found in this sample. The CDR3 nucleotides are TGTGCCAGCAGTGAAAGCTATGGCTACACCTTC. Translation: CASSESYGYTF. V gene TRBV25-1 combines with J gene TRBJ1-2; D gene unclear. Germline lookup yields CDR1 MGHDK and CDR2 SYGVNS. CDR3 size: 11 residues. V dropped 2 bases and J dropped 4 bases, with 2 bases sitting between them.

This chain uses TRBV6-5 with TRBJ1-4; D call uncertain. CDR3 length: 15 amino acids. Trimming shortened V by 6 bases and J by 0 bases, and 11 bases separated the two germline ends. Germline V gene data show CDR1 as MNHEY and CDR2 as SVGAGI. This chain's CDR3 is CASRRDLATNEKLFF. For the CDR3, the DNA is TGTGCCAGCAGGAGAGATCTTGCAACTAATGAAAAACTGTTTTTT.

This chain links TRBV5-4 with TRBJ2-1; D unresolved. Germline V gene sequence: CDR1 SGHNT, CDR2 YYREEE (reference sequence). Trimming took 4 bases from V and 0 from J, leaving 11 bases between them. The CDR3 consists of 15 residues. The CDR3 coding sequence is TGTGCCAGCAGCCCCAGTCGTCCCTCCTACAATGAGCAGTTCTTC. Translating it yields CASSPSRPSYNEQFF.

V and J are TRBV20-1 and TRBJ2-1; 8 bases align to TRBD1. CDR3 size: 11 residues. The V segment lost 6 bases and the J segment 15 bases; nucleotides outside the gene matches: 10. CDR1 is DFQATT and CDR2 is SNEGSKA in the germline V gene (reference sequence). The CDR3 bases are TGCAGTGCAACCACCCAGGGGGCTTGGTTCTTC. This translates into CSATTQGAWFF.

This chain uses TRBV30 with TRBJ2-2; maybe TRBD2 (6 bases). The V gene lost 1 base and the J gene lost 8 bases, with 8 bases spanning the gap. CDR1 and CDR2 from the germline V gene are GTSNPN and SVGIG (reference sequence). The CDR3 runs to 12 residues. CDR3 in amino acids: CAWSAGVGELFF. The CDR3 region has the DNA TGTGCCTGGAGTGCGGGAGTTGGGGAGCTGTTTTTT.

This clone was observed once. The CDR3 loop reads CASSSLTGGETQYF. CDR3 coding DNA: TGTGCCAGCAGCTCACTGACAGGGGGAGAGACCCAGTACTTC. The J gene is TRBJ2-5, the V gene TRBV5-6; 9 nucleotides line up with TRBD1. V gave up 3 bases and J gave up 4 bases; unmatched junction bases: 4. The CDR3 totals 14 residues. Germline CDR1 reads SGHDT; CDR2 reads YYEEEE.

This clone was seen a few times. CDR3 region: CASSFRQGAYEQYF. The CDR3 DNA is TGTGCCAGCAGCTTTCGGCAGGGTGCCTACGAGCAGTACTTC. The chain is built from TRBV7-2 and TRBJ2-7; D is possibly TRBD1 (5 bases). The germline V and J ends were trimmed by 3 bases and 2 bases, with 11 bases remaining between them. The CDR3 totals 14 residues. Germline V gene data show CDR1 as SGHTA and CDR2 as FQGNSA.

This clone has a handful of counts. The genes are TRBV30 and TRBJ2-2, with D perhaps TRBD1 (6 bases). The CDR3 is 14 amino acids. Trimming stripped 0 bases from V and 5 bases from J, with 10 bases between. CDR1 GTSNPN and CDR2 SVGIG come from the germline V gene (reference sequence). The CDR3 sequence is CAWSVTQGTGELFF. The CDR3 DNA is TGTGCCTGGAGTGTAACGCAGGGGACCGGGGAGCTGTTTTTT.

This rearrangement joins TRBV29-1 to TRBJ2-3; the match to TRBD2 covers 11 bases. The CDR3 is 15 residues long. J gave up 1 base and V 4 bases, and 4 bases lay outside the gene matches. Germline V lookup: CDR1 SQVTM, CDR2 ANQGSEA. CDR3 region: CSVGPGLAGTDTQYF. The CDR3 coding sequence is TGCAGCGTTGGACCGGGACTAGCGGGCACAGATACGCAGTATTTT.

The J gene is TRBJ1-6, the V gene TRBV5-1; D gene unclear. The CDR3 consists of 14 residues. Germline CDR1 is SGHRS and CDR2 is YFSETQ. The V end was cut by 0 bases, the J end by 7 bases, with 8 bases between. The CDR3: CASSLVDGNSPLHF. In DNA form, the CDR3 reads TGCGCCAGCAGCTTGGTGGACGGCAATTCACCCCTCCACTTT.